Below, 4 T cell receptor beta chains from the same sample are listed, as sequenced in a study of CD8 T cells in ankylosing spondylitis. Overall study results and limits: Ankylosing spondylitis blood appeared to carry a characteristic TCR beta motif of roughly eight highly homologous variants.

No cognate antigen is known for these TCRs. TCRdb analysed the 5' RACE reads with MiXCR anew, one entry per CDR3 protein. The data hold under 450,000 distinct CDR3 sequences, with roughly 18% observed a single time. Sequenced sample: blood, either unsorted or a sorted T cell fraction (not recorded which). The source is a male donor with ankylosing spondylitis.

This clonotype was detected many times. The chain joins TRBV6-5 to TRBJ1-2, with D uncertain. Per germline, CDR1 MNHEY and CDR2 SVGAGI. V gave up 7 bases and J gave up 2 bases, with 8 bases separating them. This CDR3 region has 12 residues. CDR3 residues: CASIDRNYGYTF. The CDR3 coding sequence is TGTGCCAGCATAGACCGAAACTATGGCTACACCTTC.

This clonotype was counted many times. The gene calls are TRBV25-1 and TRBJ2-5; unclear D gene. Germline V gives CDR1 MGHDK, CDR2 SYGVNS. Trimming pared 5 bases from V and 2 bases from J, leaving 6 bases between. The CDR3 totals 12 residues. The CDR3 nucleotides read TGTGCCAGCAGTCGCAGACAAGAGACCCAGTACTTC. Translated: CASSRRQETQYF. Full variable domain (missing parts from reference TRBV25-1 and TRBJ2-5): EADIYQTPRYLVIGTGKKITLECSQTMGHDKMYWYQQDPGMELHLIHYSYGVNSTEKGDLSSESTVSRIRTEHFPLTLESARPSHTSQYLCASSRRQETQYFGPGTRLLVL.

This chain joins TRBV4-2 and TRBJ2-7, with D possibly being TRBD2 (5 bases). V was clipped by 0 bases and J by 2 bases, with 14 bases between them. CDR3 length equals 16 residues. Germline V gives CDR1 LGHNA, CDR2 YNFKEQ. The CDR3 here is CASSQEVRVGTYEQYF. CDR3 DNA sequence: TGTGCCAGCAGCCAAGAGGTTAGGGTCGGGACCTACGAGCAGTACTTC.

This clonotype was counted only a few times. This chain uses TRBV4-1 with TRBJ2-5; possible D gene TRBD2, 6 bases. V lost 0 bases to trimming and J lost 5 bases, with 10 bases between them. There are 14 residues in the CDR3. Germline V gene data show CDR1 as MGHRA and CDR2 as YSYEKL. CDR3: CASSQEPGRETQYF. The CDR3 DNA reads TGCGCCAGCAGCCAAGAGCCAGGGAGGGAGACCCAGTACTTC.